This T cell receptor beta chain emerged from a study of cytomegalovirus exposure and HLA in healthy donors. V lost 0 bases and J 3 bases, leaving 9 bases between the germline ends. Germline V lookup: CDR1 MGHRA, CDR2 YSYEKL. CDR3 size: 14 residues. Clones were read by immunoSEQ multiplex PCR, and TCRdb kept only the in-frame ones, dropping some. The table records approximately 130,000 clones, 70% to 90% of them present only once. The chain recombines TRBV4-1 with TRBJ2-7, with D unresolved. Sequencing used PBMCs. This clonotype was sampled from a woman aged 18 to 35 in good health and CMV-seronegative. CDR3 sequence: CASSQDRRGYEQYF. In DNA form, the CDR3 reads TGCGCCAGCAGCCAAGATAGGAGAGGCTACGAGCAGTACTTC.